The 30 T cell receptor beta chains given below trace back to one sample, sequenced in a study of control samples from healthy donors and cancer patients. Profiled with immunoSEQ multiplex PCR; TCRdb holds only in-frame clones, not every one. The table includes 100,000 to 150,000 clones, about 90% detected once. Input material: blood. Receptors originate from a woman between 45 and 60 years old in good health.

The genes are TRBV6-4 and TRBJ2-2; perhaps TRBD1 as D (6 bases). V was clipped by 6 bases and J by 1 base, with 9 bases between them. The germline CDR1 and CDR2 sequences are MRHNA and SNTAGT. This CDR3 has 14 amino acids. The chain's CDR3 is CASSAQGNTGELFF. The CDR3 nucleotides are TGTGCCAGCAGCGCACAGGGGAACACCGGGGAGCTGTTTTTT.

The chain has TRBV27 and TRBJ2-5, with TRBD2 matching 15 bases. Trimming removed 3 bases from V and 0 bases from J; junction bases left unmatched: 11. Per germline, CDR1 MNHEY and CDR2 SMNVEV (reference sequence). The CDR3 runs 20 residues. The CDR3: CASSFPGTSGGRDYQETQYF. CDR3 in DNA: TGTGCCAGCAGTTTCCCTGGGACTAGCGGGGGGCGCGATTACCAAGAGACCCAGTACTTC.

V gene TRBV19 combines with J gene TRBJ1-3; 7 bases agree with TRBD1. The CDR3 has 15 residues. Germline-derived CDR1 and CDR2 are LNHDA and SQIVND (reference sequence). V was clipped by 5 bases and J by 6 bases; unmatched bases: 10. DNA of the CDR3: TGTGCCAGTAGTCTTTGGGACAGCTCCGTAAACACCATATATTTT. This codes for CASSLWDSSVNTIYF.

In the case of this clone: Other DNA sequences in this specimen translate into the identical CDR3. In nucleotides, the CDR3 is TGTGCCAGTAGTATCTCGCAGGGGGGATCACCCCTCCACTTT. Amino acid sequence: CASSISQGGSPLHF. This chain links TRBV19 with TRBJ1-6; 7 bases agree with TRBD1. V shed 3 bases, J shed 10 bases, and the junction held 6 bases outside the gene matches. Germline V gene data show CDR1 as LNHDA and CDR2 as SQIVND (reference sequence). The CDR3 consists of 14 residues.

CDR3 protein: CASTPRDRDYGYTF. The CDR3 bases are TGTGCCAGTACTCCCCGGGACAGGGACTATGGCTACACCTTC. The chain combines TRBV9 with TRBJ1-2, with 9 bases that match TRBD1. The CDR3 contains 14 residues. CDR1 is SGDLS, CDR2 YYNGEE, per germline. V was pared by 8 bases and J by 3 bases, with 8 bases of the junction left unmatched. The whole variable domain, remainder taken from reference TRBV9 and TRBJ1-2, is DSGVTQTPKHLITATGQRVTLRCSPRSGDLSVYWYQQSLDQGLQFLIQYYNGEERAKGNILERFSAQQFPDLHSELNLSSLELGDSALYFCASTPRDRDYGYTFGSGTRLTVV.

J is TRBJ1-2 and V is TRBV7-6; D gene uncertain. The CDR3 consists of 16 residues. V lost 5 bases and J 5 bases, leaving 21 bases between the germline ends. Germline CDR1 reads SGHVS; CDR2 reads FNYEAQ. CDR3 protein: CASSPDPLVQVYGYTF. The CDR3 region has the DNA TGTGCCAGCAGCCCCGACCCTCTCGTCCAAGTGTATGGCTACACCTTC.

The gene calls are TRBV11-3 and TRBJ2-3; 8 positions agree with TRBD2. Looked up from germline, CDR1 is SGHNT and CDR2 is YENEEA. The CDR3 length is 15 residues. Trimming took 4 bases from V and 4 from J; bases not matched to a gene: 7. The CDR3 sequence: CASSSGGAGADTQYF. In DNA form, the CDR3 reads TGTGCCAGCAGCTCCGGGGGGGCCGGGGCAGATACGCAGTATTTT.

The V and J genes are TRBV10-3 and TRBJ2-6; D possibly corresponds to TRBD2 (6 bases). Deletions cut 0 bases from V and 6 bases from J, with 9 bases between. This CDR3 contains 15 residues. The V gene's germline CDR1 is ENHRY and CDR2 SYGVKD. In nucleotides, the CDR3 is TGTGCCATCAGTGAGTCGGGGACTGCGGCCAACGTCCTGACTTTC. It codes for CAISESGTAANVLTF.

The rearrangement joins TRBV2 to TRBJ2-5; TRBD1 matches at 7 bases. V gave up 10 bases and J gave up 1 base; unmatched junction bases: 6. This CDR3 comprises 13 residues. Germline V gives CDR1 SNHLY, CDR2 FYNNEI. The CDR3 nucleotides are TGTGCCACAACAGGGGACCTCCAAGAGACCCAGTACTTC. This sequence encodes CATTGDLQETQYF.

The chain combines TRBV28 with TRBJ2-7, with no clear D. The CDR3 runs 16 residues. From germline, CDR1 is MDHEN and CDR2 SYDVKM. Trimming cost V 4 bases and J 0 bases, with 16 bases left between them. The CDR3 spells CASSSAGSADSYEQYF. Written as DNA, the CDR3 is TGTGCCAGCAGTTCGGCTGGTTCGGCGGACTCCTACGAGCAGTACTTC.

The CDR3 loop is CASSPLGGNQPQHF. The CDR3 region has the DNA TGTGCCAGCAGCCCGCTAGGGGGCAATCAGCCCCAGCATTTT. V and J are TRBV7-8 and TRBJ1-5, with D possibly TRBD1 on 5 matching bases. The CDR3 runs 14 residues. Per the germline V gene, CDR1 is SGHVS and CDR2 is FQNEAQ. Trimming stripped 5 bases from V and 2 bases from J, with 10 bases between.

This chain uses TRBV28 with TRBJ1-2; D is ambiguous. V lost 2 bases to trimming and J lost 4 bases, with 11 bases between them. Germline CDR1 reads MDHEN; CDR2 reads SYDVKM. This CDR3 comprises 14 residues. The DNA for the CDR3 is TGTGCCAGCAGTTTACATAGCAGGAGCTATGGCTACACCTTC. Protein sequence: CASSLHSRSYGYTF.

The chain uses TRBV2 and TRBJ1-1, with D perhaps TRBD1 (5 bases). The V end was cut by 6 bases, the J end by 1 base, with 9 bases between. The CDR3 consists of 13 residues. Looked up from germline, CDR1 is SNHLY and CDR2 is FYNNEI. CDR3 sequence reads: CASSPTGNTEAFF. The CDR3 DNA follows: TGTGCCAGCAGCCCCACAGGGAACACTGAAGCTTTCTTT.

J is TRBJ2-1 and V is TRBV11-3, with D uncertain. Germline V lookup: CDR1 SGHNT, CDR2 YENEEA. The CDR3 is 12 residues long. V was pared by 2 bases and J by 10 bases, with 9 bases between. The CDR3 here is CASSLQANEQFF. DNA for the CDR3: TGTGCCAGCAGCTTACAAGCGAACGAGCAGTTCTTC.

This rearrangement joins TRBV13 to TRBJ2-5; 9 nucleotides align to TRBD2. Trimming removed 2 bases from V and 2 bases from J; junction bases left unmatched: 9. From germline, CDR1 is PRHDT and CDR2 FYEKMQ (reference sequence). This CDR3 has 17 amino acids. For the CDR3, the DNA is TGTGCCAGCAGCTTACGTTTGGGCGGGAGGGTTCAAGAGACCCAGTACTTC. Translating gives CASSLRLGGRVQETQYF.

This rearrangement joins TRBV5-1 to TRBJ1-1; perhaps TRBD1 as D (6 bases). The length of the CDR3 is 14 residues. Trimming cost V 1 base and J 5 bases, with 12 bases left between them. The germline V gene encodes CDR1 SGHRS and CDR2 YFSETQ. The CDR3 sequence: CASSLTGWSTEAFF. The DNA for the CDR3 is TGCGCCAGCAGCTTGACAGGGTGGAGTACTGAAGCTTTCTTT.

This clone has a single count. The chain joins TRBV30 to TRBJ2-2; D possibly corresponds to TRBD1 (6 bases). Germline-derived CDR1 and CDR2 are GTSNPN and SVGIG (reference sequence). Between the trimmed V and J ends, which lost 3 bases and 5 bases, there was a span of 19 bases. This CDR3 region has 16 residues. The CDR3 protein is CAWRDVGTRLTGELFF. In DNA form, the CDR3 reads TGTGCCTGGAGGGATGTAGGGACAAGGCTGACCGGGGAGCTGTTTTTT.

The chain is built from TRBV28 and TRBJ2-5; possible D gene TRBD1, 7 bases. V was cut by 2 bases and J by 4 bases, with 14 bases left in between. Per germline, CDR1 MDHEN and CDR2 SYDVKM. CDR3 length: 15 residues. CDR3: CASSLAGQGGETQYF. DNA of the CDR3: TGTGCCAGCAGTTTAGCGGGGCAGGGGGGAGAGACCCAGTACTTC.

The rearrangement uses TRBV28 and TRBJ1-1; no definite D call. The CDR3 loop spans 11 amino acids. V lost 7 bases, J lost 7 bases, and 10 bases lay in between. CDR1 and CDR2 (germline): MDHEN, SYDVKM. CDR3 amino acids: CASKSHFEAFF. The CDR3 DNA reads TGTGCCAGCAAATCCCATTTTGAAGCTTTCTTT.

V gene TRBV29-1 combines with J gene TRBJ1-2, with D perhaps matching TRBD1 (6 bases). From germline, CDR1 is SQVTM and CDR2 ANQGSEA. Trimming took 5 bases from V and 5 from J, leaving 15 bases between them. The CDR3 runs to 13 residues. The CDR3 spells CSVPLGGGYGYTF. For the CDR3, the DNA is TGCAGCGTTCCCCTAGGAGGGGGTTATGGCTACACCTTC.

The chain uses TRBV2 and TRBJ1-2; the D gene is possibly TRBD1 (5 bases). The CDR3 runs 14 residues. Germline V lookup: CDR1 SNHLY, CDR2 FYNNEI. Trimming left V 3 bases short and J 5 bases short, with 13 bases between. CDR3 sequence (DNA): TGTGCCAGCAGTGAGGGAAGGGGAGGGTATGGCTACACCTTC. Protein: CASSEGRGGYGYTF.

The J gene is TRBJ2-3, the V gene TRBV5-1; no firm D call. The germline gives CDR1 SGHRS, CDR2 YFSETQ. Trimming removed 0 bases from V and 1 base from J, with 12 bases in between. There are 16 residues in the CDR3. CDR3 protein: CASSLGSTVGTDTQYF. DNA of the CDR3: TGCGCCAGCAGCTTGGGTTCCACTGTCGGCACAGATACGCAGTATTTT.

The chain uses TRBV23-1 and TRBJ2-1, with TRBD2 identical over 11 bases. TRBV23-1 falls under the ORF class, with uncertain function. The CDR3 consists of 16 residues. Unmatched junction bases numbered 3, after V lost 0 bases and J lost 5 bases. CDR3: CASSQSGTSGDNEQFF. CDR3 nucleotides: TGCGCCAGCAGTCAATCGGGGACTAGCGGCGACAATGAGCAGTTCTTC.

The CDR3, as DNA: TGTGCCAGCAGTTCGGGGGGACAGGGGGAAAATGAGCAGTTCTTC. It specifies CASSSGGQGENEQFF. The chain combines TRBV28 with TRBJ2-1; TRBD1 matches at 11 bases. This CDR3 spans 15 amino acids. J gave up 7 bases and V 4 bases, and 6 bases lay outside the gene matches. Germline V gene data show CDR1 as MDHEN and CDR2 as SYDVKM.

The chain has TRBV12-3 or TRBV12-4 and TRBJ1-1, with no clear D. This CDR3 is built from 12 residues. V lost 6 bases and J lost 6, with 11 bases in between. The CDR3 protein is CASSQPPAEAFF. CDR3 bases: TGTGCCAGCAGCCAACCCCCAGCTGAAGCTTTCTTT.

The CDR3 loop reads CASTETGQGTREQYF. CDR3 in DNA: TGTGCCAGCACCGAGACGGGACAGGGAACTCGCGAGCAGTACTTC. The V call is TRBV6-6, the J call TRBJ2-7; 9 bases agree with TRBD1. Germline CDR1 reads MNHNY; CDR2 reads SVGAGI (reference sequence). The junction had 13 bases not matched to a gene; V was cut back by 7 bases and J by 6 bases. The CDR3 is 15 amino acids.

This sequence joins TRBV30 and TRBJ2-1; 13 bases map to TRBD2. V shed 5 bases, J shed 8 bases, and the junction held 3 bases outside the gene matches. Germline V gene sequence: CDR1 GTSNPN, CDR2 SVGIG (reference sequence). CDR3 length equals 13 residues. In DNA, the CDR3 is TGTGCCTGGGGGACTAGCGGGGTCCATGAGCAGTTCTTC. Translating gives CAWGTSGVHEQFF.

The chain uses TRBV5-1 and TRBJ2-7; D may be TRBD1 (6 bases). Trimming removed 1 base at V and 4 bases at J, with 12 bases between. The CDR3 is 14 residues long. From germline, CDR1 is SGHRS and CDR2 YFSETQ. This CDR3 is CASSLSNRDYEQYF. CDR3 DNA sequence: TGCGCCAGCAGCTTGTCCAACAGGGATTACGAGCAGTACTTC.

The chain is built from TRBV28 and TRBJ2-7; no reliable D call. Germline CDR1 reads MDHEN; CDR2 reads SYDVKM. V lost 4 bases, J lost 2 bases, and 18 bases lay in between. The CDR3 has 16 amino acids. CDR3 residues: CASSSFIQVPPYEQYF. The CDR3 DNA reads TGTGCCAGCAGTTCATTCATTCAAGTTCCTCCCTACGAGCAGTACTTC.

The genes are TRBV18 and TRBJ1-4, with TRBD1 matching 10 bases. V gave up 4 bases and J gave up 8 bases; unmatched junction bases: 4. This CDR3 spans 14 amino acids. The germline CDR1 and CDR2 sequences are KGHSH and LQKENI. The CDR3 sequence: CASSRDRGNEKLFF. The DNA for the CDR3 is TGTGCCAGCTCACGGGACAGGGGCAACGAAAAACTGTTTTTT. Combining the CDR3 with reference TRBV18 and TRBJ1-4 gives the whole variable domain NAGVMQNPRHLVRRRGQEARLRCSPMKGHSHVYWYRQLPEEGLKFMVYLQKENIIDESGMPKERFSAEFPKEGPSILRIQQVVRGDSAAYFCASSRDRGNEKLFFGSGTQLSVL.